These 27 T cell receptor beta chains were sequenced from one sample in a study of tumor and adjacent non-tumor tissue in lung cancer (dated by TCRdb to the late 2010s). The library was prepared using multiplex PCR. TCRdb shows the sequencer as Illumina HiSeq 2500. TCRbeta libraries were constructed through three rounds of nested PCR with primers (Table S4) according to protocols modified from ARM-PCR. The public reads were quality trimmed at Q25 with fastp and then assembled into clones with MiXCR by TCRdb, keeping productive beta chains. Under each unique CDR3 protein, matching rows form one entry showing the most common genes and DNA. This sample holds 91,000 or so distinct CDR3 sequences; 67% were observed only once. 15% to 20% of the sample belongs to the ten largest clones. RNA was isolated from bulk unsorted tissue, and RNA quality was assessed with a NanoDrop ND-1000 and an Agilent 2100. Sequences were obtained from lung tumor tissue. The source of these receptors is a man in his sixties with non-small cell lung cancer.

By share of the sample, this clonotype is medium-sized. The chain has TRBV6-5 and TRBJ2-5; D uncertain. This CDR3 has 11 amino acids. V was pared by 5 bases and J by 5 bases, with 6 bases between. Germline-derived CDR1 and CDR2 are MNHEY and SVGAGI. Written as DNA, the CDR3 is TGTGCCAGCAGTCCCGGGGAGACCCAGTACTTC. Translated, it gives CASSPGETQYF.

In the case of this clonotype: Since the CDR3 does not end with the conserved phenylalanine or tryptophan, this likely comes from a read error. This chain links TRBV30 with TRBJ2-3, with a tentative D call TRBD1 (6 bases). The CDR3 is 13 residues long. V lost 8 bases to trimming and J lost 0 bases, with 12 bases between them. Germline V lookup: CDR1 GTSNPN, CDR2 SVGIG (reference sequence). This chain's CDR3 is CAGGIRSTDTQYL. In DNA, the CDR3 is TGTGCCGGGGGCATCCGTAGCACAGATACGCAGTATTTG.

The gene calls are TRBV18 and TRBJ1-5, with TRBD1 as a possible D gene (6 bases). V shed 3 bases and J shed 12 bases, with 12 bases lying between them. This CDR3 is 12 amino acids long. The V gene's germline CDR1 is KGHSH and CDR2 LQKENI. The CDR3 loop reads CASSPVGGNQHF. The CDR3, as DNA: TGTGCCAGCTCACCGGTAGGGGGAAACCAGCATTTT.

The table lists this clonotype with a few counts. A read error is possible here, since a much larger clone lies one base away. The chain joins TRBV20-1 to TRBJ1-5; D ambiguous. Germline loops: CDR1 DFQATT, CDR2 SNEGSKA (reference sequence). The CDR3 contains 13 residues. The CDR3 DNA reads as TGCAGTGCTATCGGGGAGGGCAATCAGCCCCAGCGTTTT. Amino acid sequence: CSAIGEGNQPQRF.

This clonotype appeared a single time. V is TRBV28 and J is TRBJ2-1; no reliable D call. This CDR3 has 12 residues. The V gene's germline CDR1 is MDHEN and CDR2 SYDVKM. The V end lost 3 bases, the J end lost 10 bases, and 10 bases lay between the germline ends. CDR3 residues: CASSLFELEQFF. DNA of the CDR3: TGTGCCAGCAGTTTGTTTGAACTAGAGCAGTTCTTC.

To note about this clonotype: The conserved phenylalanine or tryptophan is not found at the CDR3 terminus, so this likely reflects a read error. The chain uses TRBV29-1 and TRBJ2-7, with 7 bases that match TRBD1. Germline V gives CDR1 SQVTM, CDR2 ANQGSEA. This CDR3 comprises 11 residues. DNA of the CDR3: TGCAGGGGGACAGTGGGCTCCGAGCAGTACTTA. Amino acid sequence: CRGTVGSEQYL.

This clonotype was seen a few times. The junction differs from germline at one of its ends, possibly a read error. The CDR3 DNA reads as TGTACCAGCAGCCAATTCTCGGACAGGGGCACTGAAGCTTTCTTT. Translated: CTSSQFSDRGTEAFF. This rearrangement joins TRBV14 to TRBJ1-1; 9 bases match TRBD1. The germline V gene encodes CDR1 SGHDN and CDR2 FVKESK. This CDR3 has 15 amino acids.

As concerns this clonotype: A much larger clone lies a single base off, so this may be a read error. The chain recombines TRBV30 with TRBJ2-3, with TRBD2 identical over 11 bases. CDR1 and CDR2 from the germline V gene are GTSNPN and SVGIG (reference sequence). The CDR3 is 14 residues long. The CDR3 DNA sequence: TGTGTCTGGATCGTTAGCGGGAGGGGGAATACGCAGTATTTT. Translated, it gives CVWIVSGRGNTQYF.

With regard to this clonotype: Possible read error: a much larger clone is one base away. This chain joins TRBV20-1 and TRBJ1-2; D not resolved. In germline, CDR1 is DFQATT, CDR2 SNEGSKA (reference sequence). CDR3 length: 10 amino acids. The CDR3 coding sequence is TGCAATGCTAAAGGAGGTGGCTACACCTTC. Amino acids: CNAKGGGYTF.

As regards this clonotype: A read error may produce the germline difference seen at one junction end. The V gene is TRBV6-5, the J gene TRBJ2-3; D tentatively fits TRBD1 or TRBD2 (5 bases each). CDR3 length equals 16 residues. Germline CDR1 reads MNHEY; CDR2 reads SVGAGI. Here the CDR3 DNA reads TGTGCCAGTAGACGCCTAGGAGCGGTAGCGACAGATACGCAGTATTTC. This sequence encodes CASRRLGAVATDTQYF.

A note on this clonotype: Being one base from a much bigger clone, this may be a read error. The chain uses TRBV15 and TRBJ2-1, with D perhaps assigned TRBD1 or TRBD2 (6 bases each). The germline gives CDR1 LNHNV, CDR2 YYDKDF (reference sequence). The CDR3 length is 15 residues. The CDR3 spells CATGRGGSGYDEQFF. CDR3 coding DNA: TGTGCCACCGGCAGAGGGGGGTCAGGGTACGATGAGCAGTTCTTC.

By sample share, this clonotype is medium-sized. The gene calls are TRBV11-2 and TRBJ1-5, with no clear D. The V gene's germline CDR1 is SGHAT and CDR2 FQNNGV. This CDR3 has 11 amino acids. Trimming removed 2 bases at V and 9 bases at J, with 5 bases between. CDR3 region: CASSLNGPQHF. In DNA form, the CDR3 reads TGTGCCAGCAGCTTAAACGGGCCCCAGCATTTT.

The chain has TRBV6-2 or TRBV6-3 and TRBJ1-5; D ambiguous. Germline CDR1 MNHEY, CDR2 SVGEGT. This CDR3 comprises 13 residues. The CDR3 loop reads CVTRDYSNQPQHF. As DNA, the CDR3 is TGTGTCACGAGGGATTATAGCAATCAGCCCCAGCATTTT.

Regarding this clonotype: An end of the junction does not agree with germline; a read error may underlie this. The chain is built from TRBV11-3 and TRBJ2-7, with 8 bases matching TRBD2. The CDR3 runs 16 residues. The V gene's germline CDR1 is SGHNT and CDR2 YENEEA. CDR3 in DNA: TGTGCCAGCAGCCGGGGGGGGACTACGCACTCCCCCGAGCATTACTTC. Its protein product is CASSRGGTTHSPEHYF.

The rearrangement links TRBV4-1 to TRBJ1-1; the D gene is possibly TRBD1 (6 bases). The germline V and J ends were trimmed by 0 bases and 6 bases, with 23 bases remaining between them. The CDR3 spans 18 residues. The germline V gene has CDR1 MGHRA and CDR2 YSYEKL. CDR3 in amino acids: CASSQEGLGAVGRAEAFF. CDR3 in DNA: TGCGCCAGCAGCCAAGAGGGACTGGGGGCTGTTGGTAGGGCTGAAGCTTTCTTT.

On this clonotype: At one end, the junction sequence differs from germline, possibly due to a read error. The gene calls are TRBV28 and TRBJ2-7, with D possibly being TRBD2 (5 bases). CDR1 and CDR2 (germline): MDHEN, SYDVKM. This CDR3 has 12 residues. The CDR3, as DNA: TGTGCCACATCGGGAACCTCCCACGAGCAGTACTTC. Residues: CATSGTSHEQYF. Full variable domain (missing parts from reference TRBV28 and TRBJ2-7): DVKVTQSSRYLVKRTGEKVFLECVQDMDHENMFWYRQDPGLGLRLIYFSYDVKMKEKGDIPEGYSVSREKKERFSLILESASTNQTSMYLCATSGTSHEQYFGPGTRLTVT.

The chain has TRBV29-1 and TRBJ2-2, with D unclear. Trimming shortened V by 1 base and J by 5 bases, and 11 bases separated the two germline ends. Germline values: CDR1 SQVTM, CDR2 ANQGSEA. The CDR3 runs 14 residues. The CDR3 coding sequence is TGCAGCGTTGAAGGGCTAGTGGAGACCGGGGAGCTGTTTTTT. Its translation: CSVEGLVETGELFF.

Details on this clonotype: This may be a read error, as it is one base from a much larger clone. Here the CDR3 reads CATSLGTAGLAGYEQYF. CDR3 DNA: TGTGCCACCAGCCTCGGGACAGCGGGACTAGCGGGCTACGAGCAGTACTTC. V usage is TRBV5-4 and J usage is TRBJ2-7, with 12 bases matching TRBD2. Germline V gives CDR1 SGHNT, CDR2 YYREEE (reference sequence). The CDR3 is made up of 17 amino acids.

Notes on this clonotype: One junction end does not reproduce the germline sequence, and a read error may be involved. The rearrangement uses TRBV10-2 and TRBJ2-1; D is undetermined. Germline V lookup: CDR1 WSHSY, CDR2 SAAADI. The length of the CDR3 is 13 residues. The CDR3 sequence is CASSEVSCNEQFF. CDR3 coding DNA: TGCGCCAGCAGCGAAGTTTCCTGCAATGAGCAGTTCTTC.

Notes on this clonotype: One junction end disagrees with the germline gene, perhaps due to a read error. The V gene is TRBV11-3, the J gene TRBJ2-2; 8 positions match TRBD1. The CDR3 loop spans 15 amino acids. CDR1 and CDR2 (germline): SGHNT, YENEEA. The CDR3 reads CASSKDRALTGEPVF. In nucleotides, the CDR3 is TGTGCCAGCAGCAAGGACAGGGCCCTCACCGGGGAGCCGGTTTTT.

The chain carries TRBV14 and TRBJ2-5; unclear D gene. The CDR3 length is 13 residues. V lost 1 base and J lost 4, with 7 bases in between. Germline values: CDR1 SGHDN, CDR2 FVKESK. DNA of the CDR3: TGTGCCAGCAGCCAAGTATTCGCAGAGACCCAGTACTTC. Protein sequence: CASSQVFAETQYF.

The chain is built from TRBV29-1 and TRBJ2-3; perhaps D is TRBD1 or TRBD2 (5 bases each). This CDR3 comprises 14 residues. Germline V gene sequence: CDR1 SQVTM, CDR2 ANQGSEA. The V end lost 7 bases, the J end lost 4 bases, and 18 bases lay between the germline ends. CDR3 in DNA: TGCAGCGCCGGGTCGGGGCGGAGACCAGATACGCAGTATTTT. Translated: CSAGSGRRPDTQYF.

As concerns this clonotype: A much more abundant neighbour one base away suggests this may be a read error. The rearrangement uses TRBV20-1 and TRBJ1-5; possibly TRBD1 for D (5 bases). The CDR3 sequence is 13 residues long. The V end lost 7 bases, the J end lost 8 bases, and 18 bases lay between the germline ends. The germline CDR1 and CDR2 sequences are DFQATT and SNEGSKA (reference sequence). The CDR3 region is CSVLFAGGEPQHF. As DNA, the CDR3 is TGCAGTGTCCTGTTCGCTGGGGGAGAGCCCCAGCATTTT.

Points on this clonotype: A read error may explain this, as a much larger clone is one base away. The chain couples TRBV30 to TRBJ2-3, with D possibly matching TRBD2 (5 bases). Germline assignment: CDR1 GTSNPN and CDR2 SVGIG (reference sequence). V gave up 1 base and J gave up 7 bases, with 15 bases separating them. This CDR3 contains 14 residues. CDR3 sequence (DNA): TGTGCCTGGAGTGAACTATCGGGAAGGTATACGCAGTATTTT. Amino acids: CAWSELSGRYTQYF.

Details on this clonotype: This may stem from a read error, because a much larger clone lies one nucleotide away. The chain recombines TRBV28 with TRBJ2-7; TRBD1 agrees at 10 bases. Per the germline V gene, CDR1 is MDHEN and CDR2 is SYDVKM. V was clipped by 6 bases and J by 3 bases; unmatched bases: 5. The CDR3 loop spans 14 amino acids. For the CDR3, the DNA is TGTGCCAGCAGGGAGACAGGGGGCTACTACGAGCAGTACTTC. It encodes CASRETGGYYEQYF. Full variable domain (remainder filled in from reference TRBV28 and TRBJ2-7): DVKVTQSSRYLVKRTGEKVFLECVQDMDHENMFWYRQDPGLGLRLIYFSYDVKMKEKGDIPEGYSVSREKKERFSLILESASTNQTSMYLCASRETGGYYEQYFGPGTRLTVT.

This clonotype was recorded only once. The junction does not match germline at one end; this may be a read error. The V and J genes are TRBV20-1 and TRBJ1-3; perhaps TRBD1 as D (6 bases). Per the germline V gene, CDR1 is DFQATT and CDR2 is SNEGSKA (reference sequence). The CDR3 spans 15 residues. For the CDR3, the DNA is TGCGGTGCTAGAGTACAGGGAATTTCTGGAAACACCATATATTTC. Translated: CGARVQGISGNTIYF.

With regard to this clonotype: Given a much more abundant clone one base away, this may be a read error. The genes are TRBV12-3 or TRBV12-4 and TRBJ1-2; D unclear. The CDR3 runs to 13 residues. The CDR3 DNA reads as TGTGCCTGCAGCGAAGGACCTAACTATGGCTACACCTTC. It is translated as CACSEGPNYGYTF.